This entry is about one TCR beta chain. Germline loops: CDR1 MGHRA, CDR2 YSYEKL. V gave up 2 bases and J gave up 3 bases, with 8 bases separating them. The CDR3 is 15 amino acids. TCRdb re-called the 5' RACE reads with MiXCR, one entry per CDR3 protein. The sample consists of about 37,000 distinct CDR3 sequences, about 8% of them appearing once. The data stem from a study of early T cells in non-severe SARS-CoV-2 infection. This chain connects TRBV4-1 to TRBJ2-6; no definite D call. The sample in question was whole blood, obtained at baseline. The origin of this receptor is an adult who was a healthcare worker with PCR-confirmed SARS-CoV-2 infection or an uninfected control (not recorded which). The CDR3 nucleotides are TGCGCCAGCAGCCAACTTAATCTTGGGGCCAACGTCCTGACTTTC. The encoded protein is CASSQLNLGANVLTF.